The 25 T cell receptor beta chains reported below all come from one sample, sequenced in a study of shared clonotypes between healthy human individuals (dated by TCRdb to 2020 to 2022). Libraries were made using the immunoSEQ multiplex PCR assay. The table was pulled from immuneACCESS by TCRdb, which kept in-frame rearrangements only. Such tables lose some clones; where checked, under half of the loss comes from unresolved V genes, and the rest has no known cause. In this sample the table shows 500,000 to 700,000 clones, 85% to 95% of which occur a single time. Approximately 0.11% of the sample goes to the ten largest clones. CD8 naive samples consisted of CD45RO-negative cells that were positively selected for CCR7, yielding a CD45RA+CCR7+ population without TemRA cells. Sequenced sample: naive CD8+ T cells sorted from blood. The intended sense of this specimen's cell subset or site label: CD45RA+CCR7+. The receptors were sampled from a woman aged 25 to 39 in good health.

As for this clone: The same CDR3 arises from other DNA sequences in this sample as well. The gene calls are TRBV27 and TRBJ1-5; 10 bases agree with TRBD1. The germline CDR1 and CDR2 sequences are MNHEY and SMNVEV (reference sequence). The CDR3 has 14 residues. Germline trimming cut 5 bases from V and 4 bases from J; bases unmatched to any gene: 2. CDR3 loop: CASSRTGGNQPQHF. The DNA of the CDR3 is TGTGCCAGCAGTCGGACAGGGGGGAATCAGCCCCAGCATTTT.

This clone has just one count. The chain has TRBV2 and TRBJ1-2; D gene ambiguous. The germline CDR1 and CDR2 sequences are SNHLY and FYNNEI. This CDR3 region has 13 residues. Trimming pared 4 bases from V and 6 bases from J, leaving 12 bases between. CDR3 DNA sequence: TGTGCCAGCAGTGGTGGAGTTCCCCATGGCTACACCTTC. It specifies CASSGGVPHGYTF.

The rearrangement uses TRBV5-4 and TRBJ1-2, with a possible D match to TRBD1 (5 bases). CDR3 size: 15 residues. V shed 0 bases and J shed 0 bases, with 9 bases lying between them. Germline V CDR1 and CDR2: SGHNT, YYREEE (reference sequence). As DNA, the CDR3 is TGTGCCAGCAGCTTGGCAGGGTACGCTAACTATGGCTACACCTTC. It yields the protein CASSLAGYANYGYTF. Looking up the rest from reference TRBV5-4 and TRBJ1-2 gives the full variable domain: ETGVTQSPTHLIKTRGQQVTLRCSSQSGHNTVSWYQQALGQGPQFIFQYYREEENGRGNFPPRFSGLQFPNYSSELNVNALELDDSALYLCASSLAGYANYGYTFGSGTRLTVV.

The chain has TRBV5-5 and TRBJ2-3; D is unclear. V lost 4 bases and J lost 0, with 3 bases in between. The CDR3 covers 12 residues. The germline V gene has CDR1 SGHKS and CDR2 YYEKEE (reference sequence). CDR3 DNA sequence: TGTGCCAGCAGCCCTAGCACAGATACGCAGTATTTT. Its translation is CASSPSTDTQYF.

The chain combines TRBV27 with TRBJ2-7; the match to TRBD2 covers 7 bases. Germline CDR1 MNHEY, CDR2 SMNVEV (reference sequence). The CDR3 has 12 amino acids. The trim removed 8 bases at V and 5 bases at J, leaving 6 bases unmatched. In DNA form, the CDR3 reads TGTGCCAGCGAGGGACTAACCCACGAGCAGTACTTC. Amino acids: CASEGLTHEQYF.

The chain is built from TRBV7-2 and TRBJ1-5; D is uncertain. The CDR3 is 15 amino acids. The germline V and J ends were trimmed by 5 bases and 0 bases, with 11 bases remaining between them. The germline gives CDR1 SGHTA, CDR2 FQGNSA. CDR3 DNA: TGTGCCAGCAGCGTCGACGGATATAGCAATCAGCCCCAGCATTTT. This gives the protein CASSVDGYSNQPQHF.

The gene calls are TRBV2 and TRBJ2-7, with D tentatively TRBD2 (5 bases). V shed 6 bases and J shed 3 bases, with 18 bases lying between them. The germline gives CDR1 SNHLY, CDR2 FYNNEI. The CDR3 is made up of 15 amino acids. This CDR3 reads CASSPGSGLFYEQYF. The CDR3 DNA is TGTGCCAGCAGCCCGGGGAGCGGCCTGTTCTACGAGCAGTACTTC.

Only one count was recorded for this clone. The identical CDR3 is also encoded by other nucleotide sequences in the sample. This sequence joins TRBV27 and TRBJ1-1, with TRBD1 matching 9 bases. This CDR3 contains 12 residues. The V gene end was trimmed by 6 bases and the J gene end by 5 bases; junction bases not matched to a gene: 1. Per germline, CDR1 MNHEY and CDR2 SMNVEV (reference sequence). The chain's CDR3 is CASRTGGTEAFF. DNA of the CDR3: TGTGCCAGCAGGACAGGGGGAACTGAAGCTTTCTTT.

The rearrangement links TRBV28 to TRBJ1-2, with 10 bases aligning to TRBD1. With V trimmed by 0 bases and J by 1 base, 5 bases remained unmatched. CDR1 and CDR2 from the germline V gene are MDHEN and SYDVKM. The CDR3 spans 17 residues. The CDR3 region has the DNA TGTGCCAGCAGTTTATGGGCGGACAGGGGGGGTAACTATGGCTACACCTTC. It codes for CASSLWADRGGNYGYTF.

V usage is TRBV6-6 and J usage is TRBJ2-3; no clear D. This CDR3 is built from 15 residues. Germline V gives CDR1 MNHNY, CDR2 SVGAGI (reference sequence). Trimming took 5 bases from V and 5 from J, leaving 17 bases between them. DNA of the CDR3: TGTGCCAGCAGTCCGACCAGCAGGCGTCAAGATACGCAGTATTTT. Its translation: CASSPTSRRQDTQYF.

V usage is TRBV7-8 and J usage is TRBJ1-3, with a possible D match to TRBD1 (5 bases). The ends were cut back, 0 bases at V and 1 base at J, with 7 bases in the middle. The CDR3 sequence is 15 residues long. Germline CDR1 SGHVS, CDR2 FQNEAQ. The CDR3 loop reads CASSLAGTSGNTIYF. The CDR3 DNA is TGTGCCAGCAGCTTAGCCGGGACTTCTGGAAACACCATATATTTT.

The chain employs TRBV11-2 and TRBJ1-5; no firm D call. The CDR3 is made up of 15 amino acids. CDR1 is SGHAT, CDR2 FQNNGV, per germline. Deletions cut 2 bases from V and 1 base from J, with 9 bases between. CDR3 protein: CASSLRGGSNQPQHF. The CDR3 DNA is TGTGCCAGCAGCTTAAGAGGTGGGAGCAATCAGCCCCAGCATTTT.

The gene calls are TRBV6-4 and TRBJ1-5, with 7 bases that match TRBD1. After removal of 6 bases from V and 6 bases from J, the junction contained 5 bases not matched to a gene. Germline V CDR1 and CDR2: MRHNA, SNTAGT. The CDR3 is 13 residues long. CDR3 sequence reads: CASRTGSPQPQHF. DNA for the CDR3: TGTGCCAGCAGGACAGGGTCGCCTCAGCCCCAGCATTTT.

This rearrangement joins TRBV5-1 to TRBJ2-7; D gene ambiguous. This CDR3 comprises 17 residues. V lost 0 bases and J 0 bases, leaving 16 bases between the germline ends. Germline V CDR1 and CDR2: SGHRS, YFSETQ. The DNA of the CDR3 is TGCGCCAGCAGCTTGGCCGGCGTTAGAACGGCCTCCTACGAGCAGTACTTC. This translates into CASSLAGVRTASYEQYF.

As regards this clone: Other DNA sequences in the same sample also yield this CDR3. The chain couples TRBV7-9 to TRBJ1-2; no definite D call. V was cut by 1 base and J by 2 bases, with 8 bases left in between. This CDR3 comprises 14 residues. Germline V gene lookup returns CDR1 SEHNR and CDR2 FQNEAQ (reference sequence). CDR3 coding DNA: TGTGCCAGCAGCTTAGTAGGAGGGAACTATGGCTACACCTTC. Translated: CASSLVGGNYGYTF. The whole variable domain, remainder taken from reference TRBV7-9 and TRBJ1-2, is DTGVSQNPRHKITKRGQNVTFRCDPISEHNRLYWYRQTLGQGPEFLTYFQNEAQLEKSRLLSDRFSAERPKGSFSTLEIQRTEQGDSAMYLCASSLVGGNYGYTFGSGTRLTVV.

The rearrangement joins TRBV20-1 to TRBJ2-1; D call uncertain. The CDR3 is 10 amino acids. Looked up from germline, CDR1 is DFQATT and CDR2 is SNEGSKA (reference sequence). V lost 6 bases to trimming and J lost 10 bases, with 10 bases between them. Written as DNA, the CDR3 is TGCAGTGCCCCCAGGCGGGAGCAGTTCTTC. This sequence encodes CSAPRREQFF.

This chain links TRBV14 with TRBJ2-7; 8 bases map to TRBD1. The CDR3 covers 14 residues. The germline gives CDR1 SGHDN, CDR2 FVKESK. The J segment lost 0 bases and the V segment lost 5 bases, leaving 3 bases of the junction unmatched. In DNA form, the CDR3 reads TGTGCCAGCAGCTATGGACAGGGCTCCTACGAGCAGTACTTC. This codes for CASSYGQGSYEQYF.

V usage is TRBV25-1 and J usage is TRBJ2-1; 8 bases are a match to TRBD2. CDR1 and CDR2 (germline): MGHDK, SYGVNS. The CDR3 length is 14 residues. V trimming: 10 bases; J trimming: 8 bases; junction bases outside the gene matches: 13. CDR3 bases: TGTGCCACCGCTAGCGGGTACCTCTTGGATGAGCAGTTCTTC. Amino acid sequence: CATASGYLLDEQFF.

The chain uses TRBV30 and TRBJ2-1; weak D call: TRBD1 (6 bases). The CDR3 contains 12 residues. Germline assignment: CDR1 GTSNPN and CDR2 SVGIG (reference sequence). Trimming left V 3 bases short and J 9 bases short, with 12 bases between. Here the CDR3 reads CAWSDTGTEQFF. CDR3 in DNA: TGTGCCTGGAGCGATACAGGGACTGAGCAGTTCTTC.

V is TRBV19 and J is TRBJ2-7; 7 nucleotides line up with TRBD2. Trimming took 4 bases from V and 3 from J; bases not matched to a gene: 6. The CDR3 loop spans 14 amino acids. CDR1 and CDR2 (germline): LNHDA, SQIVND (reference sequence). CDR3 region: CASSSGRDLYEQYF. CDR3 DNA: TGTGCCAGTAGTAGCGGGAGAGACCTCTACGAGCAGTACTTC.

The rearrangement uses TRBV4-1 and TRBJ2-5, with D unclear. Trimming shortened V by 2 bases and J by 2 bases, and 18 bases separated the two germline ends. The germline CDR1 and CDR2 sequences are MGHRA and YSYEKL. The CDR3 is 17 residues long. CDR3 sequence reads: CASSQYLPGVLQETQYF. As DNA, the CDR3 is TGCGCCAGCAGCCAATATCTCCCTGGAGTCCTACAAGAGACCCAGTACTTC.

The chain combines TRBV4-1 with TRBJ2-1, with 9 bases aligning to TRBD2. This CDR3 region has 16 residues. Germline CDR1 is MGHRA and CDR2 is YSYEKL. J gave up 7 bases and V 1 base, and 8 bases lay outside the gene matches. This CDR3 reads CASSQGRASGNNEQFF. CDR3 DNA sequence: TGCGCCAGCAGCCAAGGGAGAGCTAGCGGGAATAATGAGCAGTTCTTC.

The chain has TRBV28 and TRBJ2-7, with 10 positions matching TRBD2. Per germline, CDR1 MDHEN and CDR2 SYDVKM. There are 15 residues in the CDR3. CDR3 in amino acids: CAIVSGTSASYEQYF. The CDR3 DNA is TGTGCGATCGTATCCGGGACTAGCGCCTCCTACGAGCAGTACTTC.

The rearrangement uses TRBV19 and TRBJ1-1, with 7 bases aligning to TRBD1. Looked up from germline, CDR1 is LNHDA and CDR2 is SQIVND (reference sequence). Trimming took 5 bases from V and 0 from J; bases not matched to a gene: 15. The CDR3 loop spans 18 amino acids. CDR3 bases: TGTGCCAGTAGTCTAGGGACAGATGTTTCCCGAATGAACACTGAAGCTTTCTTT. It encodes CASSLGTDVSRMNTEAFF.

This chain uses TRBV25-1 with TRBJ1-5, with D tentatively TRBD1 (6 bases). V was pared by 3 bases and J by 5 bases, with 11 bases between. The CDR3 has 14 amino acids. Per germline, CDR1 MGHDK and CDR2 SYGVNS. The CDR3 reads CASSDEQGDQPQHF. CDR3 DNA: TGTGCCAGCAGTGATGAACAGGGAGATCAGCCCCAGCATTTT.